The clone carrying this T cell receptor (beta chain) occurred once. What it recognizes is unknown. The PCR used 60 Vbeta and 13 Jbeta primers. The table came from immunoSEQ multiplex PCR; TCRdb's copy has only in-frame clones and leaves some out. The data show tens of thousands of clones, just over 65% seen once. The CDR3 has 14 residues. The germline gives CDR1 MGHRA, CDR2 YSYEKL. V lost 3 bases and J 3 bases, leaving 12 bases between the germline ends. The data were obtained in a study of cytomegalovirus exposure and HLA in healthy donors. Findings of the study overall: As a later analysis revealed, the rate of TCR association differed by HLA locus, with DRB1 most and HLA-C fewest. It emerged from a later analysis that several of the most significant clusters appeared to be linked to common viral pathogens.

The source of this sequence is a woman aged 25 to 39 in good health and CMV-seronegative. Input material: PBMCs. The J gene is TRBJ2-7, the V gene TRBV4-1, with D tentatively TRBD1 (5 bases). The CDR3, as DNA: TGCGCCAGCAGCCAGGATATCGACAGCTACGAGCAGTACTTC. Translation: CASSQDIDSYEQYF.